This T cell receptor beta chain was identified in a study of blood T cell repertoires in COVID-19. Study at large: The cDNA or gDNA used as material had been derived from T cells, B-cell-depleted T cells, or PBMCs.

The germline gives CDR1 SGHNT, CDR2 YYREEE (reference sequence). V lost 4 bases and J lost 6; bases outside the gene matches: 3. The CDR3 has 12 residues. Per the study methods: Scientists estimated how many nucleated cells there were by amplifying reference gene primers. TCRdb keeps only in-frame clones here, not all; method: immunoSEQ multiplex PCR. That table gives V, J and clone size, and the DNA gave D and trimming. The sample holds about 200,000 clones, 75% to 90% seen once. This TCR was sampled from a human donor with active or convalescent COVID-19. The donor label of this sample is uncertain. Sequencing input: peripheral blood. The chain employs TRBV5-4 and TRBJ2-7; 8 bases are a match to TRBD1. As DNA, the CDR3 is TGTGCCAGCAGCCGGACAGGGTTCGAGCAGTACTTC. Its translation: CASSRTGFEQYF.